This TCR beta chain was recorded in a study of T cell changes during pregnancy in multiple sclerosis. This CDR3 is built from 13 residues. V lost 8 bases and J lost 3; bases outside the gene matches: 3. The germline V gene encodes CDR1 MNHEY and CDR2 SVGAGI. Clones were read by immunoSEQ multiplex PCR, and TCRdb kept only the in-frame ones, dropping some. The data hold over 60,000 clones, with around 96% observed a single time. The TCR originated in a female donor with multiple sclerosis, enrolled in a pregnancy study. The chain links TRBV6-5 to TRBJ2-5; TRBD1 matches at 10 bases. This specimen was CD8+ T cells from peripheral blood mononuclear cells, taken after pregnancy. Here the CDR3 reads CASLGQGKETQYF. The CDR3 nucleotides read TGTGCCAGCTTGGGACAGGGGAAAGAGACCCAGTACTTC.